Below, 7 T cell receptor beta chains from the same sample are listed, as sequenced in a study of graft-versus-host responses after intestinal transplantation. The starting material, graft tissue, was processed to release intraepithelial and lamina propria lymphocytes. Clones were sequenced by immunoSEQ multiplex PCR, and TCRdb holds only the in-frame ones, with some missing. Counted here are about 14,000 clones, 59% occurring once; the ten biggest clones make up 10% to 15%. Here the sequenced sample was ileum tissue, taken 524 days after transplant. All receptors derive from a human patient who received an intestinal transplant, so some T cells may come from the graft donor.

This clone was seen a few times. This chain joins TRBV5-5 and TRBJ2-5; 7 nucleotides agree with TRBD1. CDR1 is SGHKS, CDR2 YYEKEE, per germline (reference sequence). The V gene end was trimmed by 2 bases and the J gene end by 11 bases; junction bases not matched to a gene: 15. The CDR3 consists of 15 residues. In DNA form, the CDR3 reads TGTGCCAGCAGCTTATCAGGGGGATCTACCCTCGGGCAGTACTTC. Translated, it gives CASSLSGGSTLGQYF.

The chain uses TRBV4-3 and TRBJ2-7; tentative D call: TRBD1 (6 bases). The germline V gene has CDR1 LGHNA and CDR2 YSLEER. Trimming cost V 0 bases and J 2 bases, with 8 bases left between them. CDR3 length: 14 residues. CDR3 sequence (DNA): TGCGCCAGCAGCCAAGACAGGGACACCTACGAGCAGTACTTC. This sequence encodes CASSQDRDTYEQYF.

The chain joins TRBV25-1 to TRBJ1-3, with D uncertain. The V end lost 2 bases, the J end lost 0 bases, and 11 bases lay between the germline ends. This CDR3 spans 16 amino acids. The germline CDR1 and CDR2 sequences are MGHDK and SYGVNS. CDR3: CASSEPGSRSGNTIYF. Here the CDR3 DNA reads TGTGCCAGCAGTGAACCGGGATCCCGCTCTGGAAACACCATATATTTT.

By share, this clone counts as medium-sized. The chain combines TRBV7-2 with TRBJ1-2; D remains unclear. V was cut by 4 bases and J by 5 bases, with 11 bases left in between. Germline CDR1 SGHTA, CDR2 FQGNSA. The CDR3 contains 13 residues. The CDR3 here is CASSSNTGYGYTF. The CDR3 bases are TGTGCCAGCAGCTCGAACACGGGGTATGGCTACACCTTC.

The rearrangement links TRBV5-1 to TRBJ1-1; maybe TRBD1 (5 bases). The germline CDR1 and CDR2 sequences are SGHRS and YFSETQ. The ends were cut back, 0 bases at V and 6 bases at J, with 15 bases in the middle. The CDR3 totals 15 residues. CDR3 in DNA: TGCGCCAGCAGCTTGGATGGGAGGGGCCCGGCTGAAGCTTTCTTT. Protein sequence: CASSLDGRGPAEAFF. Looking up the rest from reference TRBV5-1 and TRBJ1-1 gives the full variable domain: KAGVTQTPRYLIKTRGQQVTLSCSPISGHRSVSWYQQTPGQGLQFLFEYFSETQRNKGNFPGRFSGRQFSNSRSEMNVSTLELGDSALYLCASSLDGRGPAEAFFGQGTRLTVV.

The CDR3 region is CASSPLGQTNTEAFF. For the CDR3, the DNA is TGTGCCAGCTCACCACTGGGCCAAACGAACACTGAAGCTTTCTTT. J is TRBJ1-1 and V is TRBV18; D call uncertain. CDR3 length: 15 amino acids. Germline-derived CDR1 and CDR2 are KGHSH and LQKENI. The V and J ends lost 1 base and 1 base respectively, with 10 bases between them. Supplemented by reference TRBV18 and TRBJ1-1, the full variable domain reads NAGVMQNPRHLVRRRGQEARLRCSPMKGHSHVYWYRQLPEEGLKFMVYLQKENIIDESGMPKERFSAEFPKEGPSILRIQQVVRGDSAAYFCASSPLGQTNTEAFFGQGTRLTVV.

The chain employs TRBV7-2 and TRBJ2-7; possible D gene TRBD1, 5 bases. This CDR3 is built from 14 residues. Germline CDR1 SGHTA, CDR2 FQGNSA. V lost 1 base to trimming and J lost 2 bases, with 9 bases between them. The CDR3 is CASSLGTGTYEQYF. DNA for the CDR3: TGTGCCAGCAGCTTAGGCACAGGTACCTACGAGCAGTACTTC.